This TCR beta chain was recovered during a study of shared clonotypes between healthy human individuals (dated by TCRdb to 2020 to 2022). Study-wide context: A few men and a couple of women, aged 18 to 49 years, made up the cohort. Blood TCR repertoires of a handful of healthy adults were deeply sequenced to estimate repertoire size and the extent of clonotype sharing between individuals. Libraries were prepared and TCR repertoires were sequenced by different laboratories using diverse techniques, in order to increase sequencing depth and limit assay-specific biases. Per donor, three plates each were used for CD4 naive and CD4 memory, two for CD8 naive, and one for CD8 memory. Leukapheresis yielded between about 0.94 and 9.5 billion PBMCs per donor. Overall study outcomes, separate from this receptor: Sampling was restricted to blood, and TCR repertoires in tissues likely differ from the TCR repertoires found in blood. Roughly 5% of naive CD4, 3.5% of naive CD8, around 2.3% of memory CD4, and around 0.4% of memory CD8 clonotypes were shared across several donors. Even with the large sequencing depth, rarefaction of the sorted-subset datasets indicated that sequencing was incomplete. Pairwise subsampling led to the expectation that sequencing depth would affect the degree of clonotype sharing among donors. Clonotypes shared by all four sorted-subset donors showed higher generation probabilities than non-shared clonotypes. Larger estimated clonotype richness was generally found for naive subsets than for memory subsets. Because the study included a small number of donors, the genetic and exposure-history diversity represented was limited.

Using the deep immunoSEQ assay, multiplex PCR amplified TCR CDR3 regions from genomic DNA. Extracted genomic DNA from each cell subset was spread evenly across all wells of several immunoSEQ 96-well plates, with each plate serving as a replicate. For sorted subsets, approximately 190 ng genomic DNA, equal to 30,000 or so T cell genomes, was loaded into each replicate PCR. Purified libraries were quantified with a Qubit 3.0 fluorometer, sized on a Bioanalyzer 2100, and re-quantified with the KAPA Library Quantification kit. Every immunoSEQ 96-well plate was sequenced on a dedicated single-read 150-cycle Illumina NextSeq 550 flow cell. The study's own analysis went as follows. The immunoSEQ output contained only junctional sequences without quality scores, so filtering could not match that applied to full-length reads. Sequences were annotated with PyIR, a Python wrapper for IgBLAST v1.9, using IMGT germline references to assign V/J genes and CDR3. Reads were filtered out if the reads had weak V/J assignments (E-value above 1e-6), no CDR3, stop codons, out-of-frame junctions, or ambiguous translated residues. V3J clonotypes were defined as sequences sharing the same inferred V gene, J gene, and CDR3 amino acid sequence. The percentage overlap between two repertoires was calculated by dividing the number of shared unique clonotypes by the size of the smaller repertoire. Repertoire richness was assessed with RTK rarefaction, the Chao1 estimator, and Recon v2.1 estimates of unobserved clonotypes. Generation probabilities for all TCRbeta clonotypes obtained by the gDNA method from a handful of donors were computed using OLGA. TCRdb obtained this table from immuneACCESS and retained in-frame rearrangements with V and J assigned. These tables miss some clones; where compared with another copy, unresolved V genes account for less than half of the shortfall, and the remainder is unexplained. From that table come the V and J calls and clone size; the DNA was used to work out D and trimming. This sample comprises about 1.9 million clones, just over 90% of them detected only once. Of the sample, around 1.8% is held by the ten largest clones.

CD8 naive samples were obtained by positive selection for CCR7 among CD45RO-negative cells, yielding a CD45RA+CCR7+ population from which TemRA cells were excluded. The donors were healthy, HIV-negative adults who had no recently reported acute infections or vaccinations. All donors were Caucasian adults living in Nashville, Tennessee, USA. Blood was obtained by leukapheresis, after which PBMCs were separated by Ficoll-Histopaque density gradient centrifugation and cryopreserved in liquid nitrogen vapor phase. Purity and quantity of every magnetically sorted T cell population were checked by analytical flow cytometry. Genomic DNA was isolated from every sorted fraction and measured by UV absorbance on a Nanodrop 2000c. A remark on this clone: This receptor's antigen is unknown. One base away there is no much larger clone; base qualities are not given.

Source material: naive CD8+ T cells from PBMCs. Explained via the paper, the cell subset or site label denotes: CD45RA+CCR7+. The clonotype was recovered from a man between 18 and 29 years old in good health. Some clones in this sample may be carry-over from other donors' samples.

The DNA sequence reads TGTGCCAGCAGCTCCGGACCGGGCTCTGGAAACACCATATATTTT. The resulting protein is CASSSGPGSGNTIYF. Recombination connected TRBV13 to TRBJ1-3, with no confident D gene call. The germline V gene (reference sequence) gives CDR1 as PRHDT and CDR2 as FYEKMQ. The CDR3 covers 15 residues, taking in both the cysteine and the phenylalanine. Kept here is only the CDR3 DNA, which spans 45 bases and is read in frame from base 1. The junction carries 10 bases between V and J, which are trimmed by 4 bases and 0 bases respectively.